A selection of T cell receptor beta chains follows, all from one sample in a study of T-cell reconstitution after alpha-beta-depleted transplantation in children. TCRdb analysed the PCR reads with MiXCR anew, one entry per CDR3 protein. Here the sample spans over 400,000 distinct CDR3 sequences, around an eighth being singletons. The specimen was PBMCs from the stem cell graft donor, collected from the stem cell graft. These receptors were collected from a human donor who donated a stem cell graft to a child with combined immunodeficiency. Each CDR3 is given without its conserved first and last residue. Fields, in order: V gene, J gene, CDR3 protein.

TRBV5-1,TRBJ1-1,ASSLGRGLGTEAF
TRBV6-2/TRBV6-3,TRBJ2-3,ASGAGRDAGTDTQY
TRBV6-2/TRBV6-3,TRBJ2-7,ASSYSRITADYEQY
TRBV10-3,TRBJ2-7,AISESHREYEQY
TRBV4-3,TRBJ1-1,ASSQEMGLEAF
TRBV12-3/TRBV12-4,TRBJ2-7,ASSLDTAVYEQY
TRBV5-5,TRBJ2-1,ASSLGGTTPNEQF
TRBV28,TRBJ2-7,ASSPSGDEQY
TRBV5-1,TRBJ2-7,ASSLLVGPNYEQY
TRBV12-3/TRBV12-4,TRBJ2-1,ASSLLPDYNEQF
TRBV12-3/TRBV12-4,TRBJ2-2,ASSFDRVNTGELF
TRBV7-9,TRBJ1-5,ASSTFGPRDQPQH
TRBV5-1,TRBJ2-1,ASSLSGAGDEQF
TRBV10-3,TRBJ2-7,AISDLSAYEQY
TRBV4-1,TRBJ2-7,ASSQSRLSANSYEQY
TRBV5-6,TRBJ1-3,ASRTGDGNTIY
TRBV28,TRBJ2-1,ASRETSGRIPEQF
TRBV5-1,TRBJ2-5,ASTARGGQETQY
TRBV7-3,TRBJ2-5,ASSLGAPPQETQY
TRBV30,TRBJ2-7,AWSIGHYYEQY
TRBV27,TRBJ1-6,ASSLREPQYNSPLH
TRBV4-3,TRBJ2-2,ASSQDLSSGASGGELF
TRBV3-1,TRBJ2-7,ASTPGLAGVTYEQY
TRBV24-1,TRBJ2-1,ATSDFRVWEQF
TRBV27,TRBJ2-3,ASSLPGQTDTQY
TRBV6-5,TRBJ2-1,ASSYSSRTHYNEQF
TRBV7-9,TRBJ1-5,ASSLGGNSNQPQH
TRBV3-1,TRBJ2-5,ASSQGLAGGRGETQY
TRBV28,TRBJ1-1,ASSLDGSMNTEAF
TRBV10-3,TRBJ1-2,AINTRMGYGYT
TRBV6-5,TRBJ2-1,ASRSGTTRNEQF
TRBV5-5,TRBJ2-5,ASSRPGQGQETQY
TRBV13,TRBJ2-1,ASSLSPTTYNEQF
TRBV15,TRBJ2-2,ATSRSTPGELF
TRBV19,TRBJ2-7,ASSIGFGASYEQY
TRBV10-3,TRBJ2-7,AISVGQPYEQY
TRBV20-1,TRBJ2-7,SARVRYPPYEQY
TRBV7-9,TRBJ1-1,ASREETRNTEAF
TRBV5-6,TRBJ2-5,ASSLARGRGETQY
TRBV15,TRBJ2-7,ATSRDPGNSYEQY
TRBV5-6,TRBJ1-2,ASSLGSLLGYT
TRBV12-3/TRBV12-4,TRBJ2-3,ASSFQGASSDTQY
TRBV20-1,TRBJ2-5,SARETQYQETQY
TRBV7-8,TRBJ2-1,ASATGPSTPRGNEQF
TRBV20-1,TRBJ2-1,SAPPSGGSLYNEQF
TRBV11-2,TRBJ2-5,ASSFGKTQY
TRBV12-3/TRBV12-4,TRBJ1-6,ASSFQGSSPLH
TRBV24-1,TRBJ2-1,ATLVRYEQF
TRBV29-1,TRBJ1-2,SVPMDSYGYT
TRBV5-1,TRBJ2-7,ASSWTSGSSYEQY
TRBV5-6,TRBJ2-5,ASTTVQIQETQY
TRBV3-1,TRBJ2-7,ASSPYQGYSYEQY
TRBV5-1,TRBJ2-3,ASSFGTWTASGTLTDTQY
TRBV28,TRBJ1-6,ASSTIQGNSPLH
TRBV9,TRBJ2-1,ASSLWDRAGDEQF
TRBV18,TRBJ2-3,ASSPRYQDTQY
TRBV5-1,TRBJ2-5,ASSFIPGEETQY
TRBV12-3/TRBV12-4,TRBJ2-3,ASSLGTFDTQY